The clone carrying this T cell receptor beta chain appeared a few times. Its cognate antigen is unknown. Template material for amplifying TCR beta CDR3 regions consisted of RNA transcripts. With the HTBI primer set, the TCR CDR3 went through a first round of RT-PCR. TCRdb independently ran MiXCR on the multiplex PCR reads; one entry per CDR3 protein. The sample carries 500,000 to 550,000 distinct CDR3 sequences, less than 20% recorded once. CDR1 SGHRS and CDR2 YFSETQ come from the germline V gene. The CDR3 has 14 residues. V was cut by 4 bases and J by 2 bases, with 12 bases left in between. The entry originates in a study of T cells in Graves' hyperthyroidism and ophthalmopathy. Across the whole study: Peripheral blood was secured at the point of initial diagnosis, before any treatment.

Study results and caveats: The model forecast ophthalmopathy, anticipating it by a median 6.5 months before onset. Among thyroid clonotypes expanded above 0.001, most also appeared in blood.

What was sequenced was blood. The chain uses TRBV5-1 and TRBJ2-5; D is uncertain. The TCR comes from a man aged 40-50 years with Graves' ophthalmopathy. CDR3: CASSRPDPQETQYF. The CDR3 DNA sequence: TGCGCCAGCAGCCGCCCGGACCCACAAGAGACCCAGTACTTC.